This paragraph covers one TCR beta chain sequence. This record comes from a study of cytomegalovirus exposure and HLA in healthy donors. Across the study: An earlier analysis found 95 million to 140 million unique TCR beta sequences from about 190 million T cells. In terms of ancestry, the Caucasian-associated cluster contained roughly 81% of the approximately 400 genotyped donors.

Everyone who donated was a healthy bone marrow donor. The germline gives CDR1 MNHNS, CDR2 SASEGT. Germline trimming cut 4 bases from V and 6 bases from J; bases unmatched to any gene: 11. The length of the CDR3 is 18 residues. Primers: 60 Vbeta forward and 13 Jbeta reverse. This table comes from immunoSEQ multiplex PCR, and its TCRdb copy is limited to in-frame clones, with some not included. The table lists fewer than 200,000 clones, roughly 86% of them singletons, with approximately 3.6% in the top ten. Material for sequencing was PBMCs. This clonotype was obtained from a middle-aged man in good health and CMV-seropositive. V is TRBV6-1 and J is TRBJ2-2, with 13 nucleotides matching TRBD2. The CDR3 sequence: CASSVRLAGGERPGELFF. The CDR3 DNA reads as TGTGCCAGCAGTGTCAGACTAGCGGGGGGAGAGCGTCCCGGGGAGCTGTTTTTT.